The 31 T cell receptor beta chains presented below share a single source sample, sequenced in a study of blood T cells in healthy people across ages. The second PCR ran about 6 to 12 cycles with a sample-barcoded 5' primer and J-beta primers. TCRdb itself ran the 5' RACE reads through MiXCR, one entry per CDR3 protein. The table records some 920,000 distinct CDR3 sequences, roughly 51% of them present only once. The specimen sequenced was blood. The source is a woman aged 55-75 years in good health.

This sequence joins TRBV2 and TRBJ1-1; 8 bases are shared with TRBD1. This CDR3 spans 14 amino acids. The germline V gene has CDR1 SNHLY and CDR2 FYNNEI. With 2 bases clipped from V and 6 bases from J, the junction kept 5 bases outside the gene matches. CDR3: CASSERTGYSEAFF. As DNA, the CDR3 is TGTGCCAGCAGTGAAAGGACAGGGTACTCTGAAGCTTTCTTT.

The chain uses TRBV20-1 and TRBJ2-5; 10 bases fit TRBD2. The CDR3 runs 16 residues. From germline, CDR1 is DFQATT and CDR2 SNEGSKA (reference sequence). Germline trimming cut 1 base from V and 4 bases from J; bases unmatched to any gene: 9. DNA of the CDR3: TGCAGTGCTAGAGGGCTAGCGGGAGTCATACGAGAGACCCAGTACTTC. Protein sequence: CSARGLAGVIRETQYF.

This clonotype was counted between two and nine times. This chain uses TRBV29-1 with TRBJ2-1; D call uncertain. The CDR3 runs 17 residues. Germline CDR1 reads SQVTM; CDR2 reads ANQGSEA. V was pared by 3 bases and J by 5 bases, with 23 bases between. CDR3: CSVEGSQVRPIHNEQFF. The CDR3 DNA is TGCAGCGTTGAGGGCTCGCAGGTCCGCCCTATCCACAATGAGCAGTTCTTC.

The chain is built from TRBV29-1 and TRBJ2-3; 8 bases align to TRBD2. Germline values: CDR1 SQVTM, CDR2 ANQGSEA. This CDR3 comprises 17 residues. The J segment lost 0 bases and the V segment lost 7 bases, leaving 15 bases of the junction unmatched. CDR3 protein: CSGDLLRTSSSTDTQYF. The CDR3 DNA follows: TGCAGCGGCGACCTGCTTCGGACTAGCAGTAGCACAGATACGCAGTATTTT.

A few counts support this clonotype. This rearrangement joins TRBV29-1 to TRBJ2-3; TRBD2 matches 11 bases. CDR1 and CDR2 from the germline V gene are SQVTM and ANQGSEA. The CDR3 runs to 16 residues. The junction had 4 bases not matched to a gene; V was cut back by 1 base and J by 1 base. The CDR3 nucleotides read TGCAGCGTTGAAGTGGGGACTAGCGGCCGCACAGATACGCAGTATTTT. Its protein product is CSVEVGTSGRTDTQYF.

This clonotype has only one observation. Since a much larger clone is just one base distant, this may be a read error. This chain uses TRBV29-1 with TRBJ2-3; 8 nucleotides line up with TRBD2. CDR1 is SQVTM and CDR2 is ANQGSEA in the germline V gene. The CDR3 runs 12 residues. CDR3 loop: CSGSGTTGTQYF. In nucleotides, the CDR3 is TGCAGCGGTAGCGGGACGACAGGTACGCAGTATTTT.

The V call is TRBV12-3 or TRBV12-4, the J call TRBJ2-4, with TRBD2 matching over 13 bases. This CDR3 is 21 amino acids long. Unmatched junction bases numbered 17, after V lost 6 bases and J lost 0 bases. The CDR3 loop reads CASREGGRGLAGVGAKNIQYF. The CDR3 coding sequence is TGTGCCAGCAGAGAGGGGGGGCGAGGACTAGCGGGAGTCGGAGCCAAAAACATTCAGTACTTC.

This clonotype was counted many times. This chain joins TRBV10-1 and TRBJ2-3; no clear D. V lost 2 bases to trimming and J lost 8 bases, with 5 bases between them. Germline V gives CDR1 WNHNN, CDR2 SYGVQD (reference sequence). CDR3 size: 11 residues. The CDR3 region is CASSEEVTQYF. The CDR3 DNA reads as TGCGCCAGCAGTGAGGAGGTTACGCAGTATTTT.

The chain recombines TRBV7-6 with TRBJ1-6; 7 bases are shared with TRBD1. CDR1 SGHVS and CDR2 FNYEAQ come from the germline V gene. V shed 4 bases, J shed 9 bases, and the junction held 9 bases outside the gene matches. The CDR3 runs 15 residues. CDR3 region: CASSSITGDGSPLHF. The CDR3 DNA follows: TGTGCCAGCAGCTCCATTACAGGGGATGGTTCACCCCTCCACTTT.

The chain recombines TRBV11-1 with TRBJ2-7, with D perhaps matching TRBD1 (6 bases). The CDR3 sequence is 14 residues long. From germline, CDR1 is SGHAT and CDR2 FQDESV (reference sequence). V shed 5 bases and J shed 7 bases, with 18 bases lying between them. This CDR3 reads CASSRTAATNEQYF. Here the CDR3 DNA reads TGTGCCAGCAGCCGGACAGCCGCTACAAATGAGCAGTACTTC. The full variable domain, completed using reference TRBV11-1 and TRBJ2-7, is EAEVAQSPRYKITEKSQAVAFWCDPISGHATLYWYRQILGQGPELLVQFQDESVVDDSQLPKDRFSAERLKGVDSTLKIQPAELGDSAMYLCASSRTAATNEQYFGPGTRLTVT.

Concerning this clonotype itself: A read error may explain this, as a much larger clone is one base away. The chain combines TRBV27 with TRBJ2-3; D is unresolved. The CDR3 totals 13 residues. Trimming cost V 1 base and J 2 bases, with 4 bases left between them. The germline gives CDR1 MNHEY, CDR2 SMNVEV (reference sequence). The CDR3 loop reads CASSLWVTDTQYF. Here the CDR3 DNA reads TGTGCCAGCAGTTTATGGGTCACAGATACGCAGTATTTT.

This clonotype was seen ten or more times. This sequence joins TRBV25-1 and TRBJ2-7; 9 nucleotides align to TRBD1. The length of the CDR3 is 12 residues. The V and J ends lost 6 bases and 4 bases, in that order; junction bases with no gene match: 1. Per germline, CDR1 MGHDK and CDR2 SYGVNS. In DNA form, the CDR3 reads TGTGCCAGCAGACAGGGGGCGTACGAGCAGTACTTC. Translated: CASRQGAYEQYF.

This clonotype was seen a handful of times. J is TRBJ2-6 and V is TRBV11-2; D unresolved. This CDR3 is built from 21 residues. The V end lost 2 bases, the J end lost 0 bases, and 23 bases lay between the germline ends. Germline V gene lookup returns CDR1 SGHAT and CDR2 FQNNGV. The CDR3 nucleotides are TGTGCCAGCAGCTTAAGATCACAAGGCGCGCCCTTCATCTCTGGGGCCAACGTCCTGACTTTC. It translates to CASSLRSQGAPFISGANVLTF.

V gene TRBV28 combines with J gene TRBJ2-1; 12 bases are a match to TRBD2. The CDR3 contains 16 residues. Germline CDR1 is MDHEN and CDR2 is SYDVKM. The ends lost 5 bases at V and 4 bases at J; junction bases unmatched: 6. The DNA of the CDR3 is TGTGCCAGCAGTGCGATCGGGACTAGCGGGTACAATGAGCAGTTCTTC. Its translation: CASSAIGTSGYNEQFF.

The CDR3 loop reads CASSNLSTDTQYF. Written as DNA, the CDR3 is TGTGCCAGCAGCAATCTCAGCACAGATACGCAGTATTTT. This chain links TRBV3-1 with TRBJ2-3; D remains ambiguous. V shed 5 bases and J shed 0 bases, with 6 bases lying between them. The germline V gene has CDR1 LGHDT and CDR2 YNNKEL (reference sequence). The CDR3 length is 13 residues.

The V and J genes are TRBV28 and TRBJ2-7; 10 positions match TRBD2. V lost 0 bases and J lost 6; bases outside the gene matches: 8. Germline CDR1 MDHEN, CDR2 SYDVKM. The CDR3 runs 16 residues. The CDR3 DNA is TGTGCCAGCAGTTTATGGGCTAGCGGGAGCAGGGGCGAGCAGTACTTC. Its translation: CASSLWASGSRGEQYF.

The chain joins TRBV24-1 to TRBJ2-5; no definite D call. Trimming shortened V by 7 bases and J by 11 bases, and 19 bases separated the two germline ends. Germline CDR1 is KGHDR and CDR2 is SFDVKD. The CDR3 covers 13 residues. CDR3 residues: CATSDQVSKEQYF. In DNA form, the CDR3 reads TGTGCCACCAGCGATCAAGTCTCGAAAGAGCAGTACTTC.

This clonotype has just one count. The chain employs TRBV7-9 and TRBJ2-7; no clear D. This CDR3 is 15 amino acids long. CDR1 is SEHNR, CDR2 FQNEAQ, per germline (reference sequence). V was shortened by 1 base and J by 0 bases, with 10 bases between the two germline ends. The CDR3 spells CASSLVRLSSYEQYF. The DNA of the CDR3 is TGTGCCAGCAGCTTAGTGCGCCTCAGCTCCTACGAGCAGTACTTC. The full variable domain, rest sourced from reference TRBV7-9 and TRBJ2-7, is DTGVSQNPRHKITKRGQNVTFRCDPISEHNRLYWYRQTLGQGPEFLTYFQNEAQLEKSRLLSDRFSAERPKGSFSTLEIQRTEQGDSAMYLCASSLVRLSSYEQYFGPGTRLTVT.

The chain joins TRBV2 to TRBJ2-7; D is ambiguous. The germline V gene encodes CDR1 SNHLY and CDR2 FYNNEI. V gave up 4 bases and J gave up 1 base, with 11 bases separating them. The CDR3 has 14 amino acids. CDR3 sequence reads: CASSVAAASYEQYF. As DNA, the CDR3 is TGTGCCAGCAGTGTGGCAGCAGCATCCTACGAGCAGTACTTC.

This clonotype was seen a few times. The rearrangement uses TRBV13 and TRBJ2-3, with D maybe TRBD1 (6 bases). The CDR3 runs to 16 residues. The V gene's germline CDR1 is PRHDT and CDR2 FYEKMQ (reference sequence). V shed 0 bases and J shed 3 bases, with 13 bases lying between them. CDR3 sequence reads: CASSLGLGQMTDTQYF. Written as DNA, the CDR3 is TGTGCCAGCAGCTTAGGCCTAGGACAGATGACAGATACGCAGTATTTT.

This clonotype was observed a handful of times. This rearrangement joins TRBV12-3 or TRBV12-4 to TRBJ2-3; TRBD1 is a possible D gene (6 bases). V was pared by 4 bases and J by 0 bases, with 20 bases between. The CDR3 is 18 residues long. The CDR3: CASSYTGTRRSSTDTQYF. CDR3 DNA sequence: TGTGCCAGCAGTTACACCGGGACACGACGTTCTAGCACAGATACGCAGTATTTT.

The genes are TRBV6-5 and TRBJ2-3; D unresolved. Trimming stripped 8 bases from V and 1 base from J, with 10 bases between. In germline, CDR1 is MNHEY, CDR2 SVGAGI. The CDR3 length is 13 residues. The CDR3 DNA is TGTGCCAGCGGACGCAGCCGCACAGATACGCAGTATTTT. Its translation is CASGRSRTDTQYF.

This clonotype has just a few counts. The chain employs TRBV27 and TRBJ2-1; perhaps D is TRBD1 or TRBD2 (5 bases each). Germline V lookup: CDR1 MNHEY, CDR2 SMNVEV (reference sequence). The CDR3 is 18 residues long. With 7 bases removed from V and 6 bases from J, the gap between germline ends came to 28 bases. This CDR3 is CASTPIRGEYNHVNEQFF. The DNA of the CDR3 is TGTGCCAGCACCCCCATCAGAGGGGAATACAACCATGTCAATGAGCAGTTCTTC.

This chain uses TRBV20-1 with TRBJ2-7; D tentatively fits TRBD1 or TRBD2 (5 bases each). The CDR3 contains 14 residues. The V end was cut by 0 bases, the J end by 1 base, with 10 bases between. CDR1 and CDR2 from the germline V gene are DFQATT and SNEGSKA (reference sequence). The CDR3 DNA sequence: TGCAGTGCTAGAGATGTGGGGGAGTCCTACGAGCAGTACTTC. This codes for CSARDVGESYEQYF.

This sequence joins TRBV27 and TRBJ2-3; perhaps TRBD1 as D (5 bases). Deletions cut 2 bases from V and 3 bases from J, with 9 bases between. This CDR3 has 14 residues. The germline V gene encodes CDR1 MNHEY and CDR2 SMNVEV (reference sequence). DNA for the CDR3: TGTGCCAGCAGTTTAGGGGCTACAACAGATACGCAGTATTTT. It codes for CASSLGATTDTQYF.

The V gene is TRBV3-1, the J gene TRBJ1-6; 8 bases agree with TRBD1. The V gene's germline CDR1 is LGHDT and CDR2 YNNKEL (reference sequence). This CDR3 is 14 amino acids long. V lost 0 bases to trimming and J lost 10 bases; unmatched junction nucleotides: 2. The DNA for the CDR3 is TGTGCCAGCAGCCAAGAGGACAGGGCCTCACCCCTCCACTTT. It translates to CASSQEDRASPLHF.

This clonotype was picked up a small number of times. The chain carries TRBV7-3 and TRBJ2-1; perhaps TRBD2 as D (6 bases). The CDR3 is 14 residues long. Deletions cut 3 bases from V and 3 bases from J, with 9 bases between. The germline V gene encodes CDR1 SGHTA and CDR2 FQGTGA. As DNA, the CDR3 is TGTGCCAGCAGCTTTGGGACTTACTACAATGAGCAGTTCTTC. Amino acids: CASSFGTYYNEQFF.

This chain joins TRBV11-1 and TRBJ2-3; D is uncertain. From germline, CDR1 is SGHAT and CDR2 FQDESV (reference sequence). Deletions cut 1 base from V and 7 bases from J, with 9 bases between. This CDR3 spans 13 amino acids. As DNA, the CDR3 is TGTGCCAGCAGCTTAGTGGTATTACATACGCAGTATTTT. This codes for CASSLVVLHTQYF.

This clonotype was seen only a few times. V usage is TRBV3-1 and J usage is TRBJ1-1; D remains unclear. The germline V gene encodes CDR1 LGHDT and CDR2 YNNKEL (reference sequence). Trimming cost V 3 bases and J 7 bases, with 12 bases left between them. This CDR3 is 13 amino acids long. This CDR3 reads CASSQERSFEAFF. The DNA for the CDR3 is TGTGCCAGCAGCCAGGAACGGTCTTTTGAAGCTTTCTTT. The full variable domain, in which reference TRBV3-1 and TRBJ1-1 provide the parts outside the CDR3, is DTAVSQTPKYLVTQMGNDKSIKCEQNLGHDTMYWYKQDSKKFLKIMFSYNNKELIINETVPNRFSPKSPDKAHLNLHINSLELGDSAVYFCASSQERSFEAFFGQGTRLTVV.

This chain uses TRBV29-1 with TRBJ1-2; D is unresolved. Germline CDR1 SQVTM, CDR2 ANQGSEA. The CDR3 covers 13 residues. V shed 4 bases and J shed 2 bases, with 11 bases lying between them. CDR3: CSVAGLQNYGYTF. The CDR3 bases are TGCAGCGTTGCTGGCCTGCAAAACTATGGCTACACCTTC.

The V and J genes are TRBV5-5 and TRBJ2-2, with 11 bases identical to TRBD2. Losses at the gene ends were 5 bases for V and 0 bases for J; bases not matched to a gene: 3. The CDR3 covers 16 residues. Germline CDR1 SGHKS, CDR2 YYEKEE (reference sequence). The DNA for the CDR3 is TGTGCCAGCAGACAGACTAGCGGGACGAACACCGGGGAGCTGTTTTTT. It yields the protein CASRQTSGTNTGELFF.